This paragraph reports one TCR beta chain. Antigen specificity is unknown. The data were taken from a study of response to subunit inactivated influenza vaccine. Study-wide results and caveats: Each seasonal influenza vaccination, the authors suggested, recruits few new T cells.

Germline CDR1 and CDR2: DFQATT and SNEGSKA (reference sequence). This CDR3 has 22 amino acids. V shed 0 bases, J shed 3 bases, and the junction held 19 bases outside the gene matches. TCRdb independently ran MiXCR on the RT-PCR reads; one entry per CDR3 protein. The data hold approximately 700,000 distinct CDR3 sequences, with approximately 15% observed a single time. This TCR came from a man aged 50-59 years who received an inactivated influenza vaccine. The V and J genes are TRBV20-1 and TRBJ2-1; 14 bases are shared with TRBD2. The source was PBMCs from blood, collected 14 to 15 days before vaccination. The CDR3 DNA is TGCAGTGCTAGAGATGATCCCCGAAGACTAGCGGGAGGGGCCGATCTCTACAATGAGCAGTTCTTC. Translation: CSARDDPRRLAGGADLYNEQFF.